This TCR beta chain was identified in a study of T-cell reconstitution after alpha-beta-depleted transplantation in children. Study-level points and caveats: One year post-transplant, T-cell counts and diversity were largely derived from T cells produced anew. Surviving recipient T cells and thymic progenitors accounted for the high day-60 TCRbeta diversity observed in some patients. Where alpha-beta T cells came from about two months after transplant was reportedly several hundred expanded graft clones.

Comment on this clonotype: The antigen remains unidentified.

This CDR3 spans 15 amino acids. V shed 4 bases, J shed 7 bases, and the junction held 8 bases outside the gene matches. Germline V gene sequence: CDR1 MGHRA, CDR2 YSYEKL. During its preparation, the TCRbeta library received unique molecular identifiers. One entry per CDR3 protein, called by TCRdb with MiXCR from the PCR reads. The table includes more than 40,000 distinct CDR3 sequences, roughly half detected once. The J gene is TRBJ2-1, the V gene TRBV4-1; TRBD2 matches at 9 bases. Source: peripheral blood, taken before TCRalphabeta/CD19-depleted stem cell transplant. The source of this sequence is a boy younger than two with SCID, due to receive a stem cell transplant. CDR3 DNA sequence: TGCGCCAGCAGCCCGGTTGGTAGCGGGAGAAATGAGCAGTTCTTC. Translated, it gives CASSPVGSGRNEQFF.